This T cell receptor beta chain came from a study of T cell repertoires in aging, cancer and after chemotherapy. Multiplex touch-down PCR with TRB-A/B primers amplified rearranged V-D-J TRB sequences. TCRdb redid the calling of the multiplex PCR reads with MiXCR, one entry per CDR3 protein. The table lists roughly 7,000 distinct CDR3 sequences, about 38% of them singletons. The table lists this clonotype with a few counts. The template was genomic DNA from peripheral blood, not RNA. This receptor was obtained from a human donor in good health. Sequenced material: blood.

CDR3 loop: CASRTGQESTDTQYF. In nucleotides, the CDR3 is TGTGCCAGCAGGACTGGACAGGAAAGCACAGATACGCAGTATTTT. This chain links TRBV6-2 or TRBV6-3 with TRBJ2-3, with 7 nucleotides matching TRBD1. V lost 6 bases, J lost 0 bases, and 6 bases stayed unmatched. Germline V gene data show CDR1 as MNHEY and CDR2 as SVGEGT. The CDR3 sequence is 15 residues long.